Included here is one TCR beta chain sequence, with context. Its antigen is unknown. No qualities accompany the bases; no much larger clone lies one base away. Ophthalmopathy patients had moderately to severely active disease, with a Clinical Activity Score of 3 or more, a NOSPECS grade of 4 or more, and a disease duration of less than 3 months. The study excluded patients with uncontrolled infections, other autoimmune diseases, pregnancy or lactation. Clinical symptoms, serum thyroxine and TRAb, thyroid ultrasound, and orbital computed tomography formed the basis for the diagnoses. Ficoll-Paque density gradient centrifugation was used to isolate PBMCs from 8.5 to 10 ml of fresh peripheral blood. Total RNA was extracted with Trizol reagent, and quality was checked on an Agilent 2100 Bioanalyzer. This sample was taken from a study of T cells in Graves' hyperthyroidism and ophthalmopathy (dated by TCRdb to about 2019). Turning to the overall study: Peripheral blood samples were taken at the time of initial diagnosis, prior to any treatment. The paper reports TCR Vbeta CDR3 sequencing of over 120 peripheral blood samples: around 45 ophthalmopathy, roughly 74 hyperthyroidism and about 17 progressor patients. To identify TCR V-J signatures that set the groups apart, the researchers used a discovery cohort of 100 or so patients, made up of 40 to 45 with Graves' ophthalmopathy and some 60 with stable Graves' hyperthyroidism. Prospective prediction of ophthalmopathy was tested in an independent validation cohort of approximately 19 hyperthyroidism patients and 15 to 17 patients who later progressed to ophthalmopathy. For training and testing, the 100 or so patients in the discovery cohort were randomly divided in a 7:3 ratio. Following sampling, methimazole starting at 30 mg daily was given to hyperthyroidism patients, and high-dose intravenous methylprednisolone was given to ophthalmopathy patients. Thyroid tissue and blood T-cell repertoires from six Graves' hyperthyroidism patients were also compared in the study.

The research as a whole found: Sample size was not statistically predetermined, and investigators were not blinded to group allocation. Blood samples also contained most of the expanded thyroid clonotypes (frequency above 0.001), which suggests that blood repertoires may reflect thyroid immune responses. In cross-validation, a model built on a 13 V-J signature told ophthalmopathy apart from stable hyperthyroidism with over 85% sensitivity and about 81% specificity, and in testing the same model reached 80%/75%. In validation, the model predicted progression to ophthalmopathy with 55% to 71% sensitivity and approximately 78% specificity, a median of 6.5 months before onset.

Amplification of TCR beta CDR3 regions was carried out from RNA transcripts. For the first round of RT-PCR on the TCR CDR3, the HTBI primer set was used together with the Qiagen OneStep RT-PCR kit. Libraries were constructed in a second round of multiplex PCR, after which size selection and purification were carried out. The libraries were sequenced on an Illumina HiSeq2000 using paired-end 100 bp reads. The authors' pipeline ran thus. SOAPnuke was used to process the raw data, removing reads that contained adapters or uncalled bases, had a mean Phred below 15, or lacked an exact match to the constant primer or identifier. COPE v1.2.5 was used to merge the high-quality paired reads, and each unique nucleotide sequence was defined as a clonotype. Clonotypes were aligned to IMGT TRBV, TRBD and TRBJ reference segments using MiTCR v1.1. The analysis was restricted to V-J combinations with a frequency above 0.0001, which together covered 99% to 99.2% of the repertoires. A TCS score was defined as the ratio between F50 (clonal expansion) and ExV (chaos), using BLOSUM62-based TCRdist between CDR3 peptides within each V-J. Welch's t-statistics and random forest reduced fewer than 550 V-J features to 13, which were used in a naive Bayes classifier (R e1071). The public reads were reprocessed in TCRdb via fastp at Q25 and MiXCR, keeping in-frame beta chains. Rows with one shared CDR3 protein collapse into an entry with the most common genes and DNA. These V and J calls originate from TCRdb's pipeline instead of the authors' own analysis. This sample lists roughly 500,000 distinct CDR3 sequences; approximately 25% were detected once. Around 10% of the sample rests with the top ten.

There are 13 amino acids in the CDR3, from cysteine to phenylalanine inclusive. Of the read, only the CDR3 DNA is kept; its 39 bases are in frame from base 1. From V the trimming removes 0 bases and from J it removes 7 bases, while the gene matches leave 1 base of the junction unaccounted for. Sequences SGHTA (CDR1) and FQGTGA (CDR2) are obtained from the germline V gene. Recombination linked TRBV7-3 to TRBJ1-2, with TRBD1 identical over 8 junction bases. This clonotype was sampled from a woman under 40 with Graves' ophthalmopathy. The sample comprised blood. The CDR3 protein is CASSLTTGVGYTF. In nucleotides, the sequence is TGTGCCAGCAGCTTAACGACAGGGGTTGGCTACACCTTC.